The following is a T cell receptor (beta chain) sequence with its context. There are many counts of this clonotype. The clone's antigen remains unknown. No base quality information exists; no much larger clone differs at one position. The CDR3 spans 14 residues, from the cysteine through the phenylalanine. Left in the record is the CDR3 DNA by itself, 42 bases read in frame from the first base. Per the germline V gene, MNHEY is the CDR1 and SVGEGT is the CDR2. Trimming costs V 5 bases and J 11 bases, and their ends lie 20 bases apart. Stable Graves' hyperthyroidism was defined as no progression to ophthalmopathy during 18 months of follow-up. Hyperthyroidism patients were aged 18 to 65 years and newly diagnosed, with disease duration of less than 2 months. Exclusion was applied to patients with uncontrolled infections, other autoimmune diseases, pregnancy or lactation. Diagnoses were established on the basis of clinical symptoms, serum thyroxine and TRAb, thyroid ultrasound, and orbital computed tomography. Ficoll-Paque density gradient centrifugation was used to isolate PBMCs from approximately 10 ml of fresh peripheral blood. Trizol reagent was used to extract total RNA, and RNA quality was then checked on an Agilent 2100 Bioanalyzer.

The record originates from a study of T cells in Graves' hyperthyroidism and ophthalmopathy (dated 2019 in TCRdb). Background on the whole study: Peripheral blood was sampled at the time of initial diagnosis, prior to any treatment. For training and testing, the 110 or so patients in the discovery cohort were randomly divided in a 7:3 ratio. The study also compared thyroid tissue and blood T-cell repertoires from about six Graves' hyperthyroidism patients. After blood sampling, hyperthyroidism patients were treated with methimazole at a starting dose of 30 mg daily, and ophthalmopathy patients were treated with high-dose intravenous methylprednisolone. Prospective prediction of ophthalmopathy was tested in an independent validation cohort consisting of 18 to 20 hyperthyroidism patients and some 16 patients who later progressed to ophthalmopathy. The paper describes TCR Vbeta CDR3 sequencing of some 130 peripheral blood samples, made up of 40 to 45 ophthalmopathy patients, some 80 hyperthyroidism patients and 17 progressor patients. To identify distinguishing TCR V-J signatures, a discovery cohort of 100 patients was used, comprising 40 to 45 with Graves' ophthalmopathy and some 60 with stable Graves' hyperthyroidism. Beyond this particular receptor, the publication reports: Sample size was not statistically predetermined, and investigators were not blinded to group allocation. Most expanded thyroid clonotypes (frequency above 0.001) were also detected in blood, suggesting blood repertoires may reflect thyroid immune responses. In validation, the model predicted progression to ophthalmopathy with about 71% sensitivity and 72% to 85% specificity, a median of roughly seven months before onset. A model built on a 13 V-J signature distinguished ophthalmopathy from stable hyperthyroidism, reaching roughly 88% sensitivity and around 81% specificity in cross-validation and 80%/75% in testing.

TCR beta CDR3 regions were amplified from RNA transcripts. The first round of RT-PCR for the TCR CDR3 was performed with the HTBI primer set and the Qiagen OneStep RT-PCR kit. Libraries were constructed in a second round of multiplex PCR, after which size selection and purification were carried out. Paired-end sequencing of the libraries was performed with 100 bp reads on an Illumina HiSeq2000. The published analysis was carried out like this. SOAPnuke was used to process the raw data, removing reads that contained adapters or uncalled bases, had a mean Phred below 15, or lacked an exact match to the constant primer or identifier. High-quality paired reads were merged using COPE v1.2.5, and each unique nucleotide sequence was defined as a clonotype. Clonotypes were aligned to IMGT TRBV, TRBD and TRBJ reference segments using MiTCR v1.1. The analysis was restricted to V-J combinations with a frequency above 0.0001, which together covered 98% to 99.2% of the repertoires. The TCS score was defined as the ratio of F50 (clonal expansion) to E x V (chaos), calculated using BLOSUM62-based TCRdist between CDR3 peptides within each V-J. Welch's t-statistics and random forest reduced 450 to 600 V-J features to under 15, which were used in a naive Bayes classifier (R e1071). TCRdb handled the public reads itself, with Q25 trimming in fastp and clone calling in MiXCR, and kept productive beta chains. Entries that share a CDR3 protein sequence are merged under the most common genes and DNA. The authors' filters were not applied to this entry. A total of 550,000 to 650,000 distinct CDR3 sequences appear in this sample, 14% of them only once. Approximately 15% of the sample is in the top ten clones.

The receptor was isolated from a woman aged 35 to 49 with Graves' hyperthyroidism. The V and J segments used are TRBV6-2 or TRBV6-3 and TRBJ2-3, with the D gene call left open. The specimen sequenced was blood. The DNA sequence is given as TGTGCCAGCAGTACGAATCCGGGTCTTCCTAGGCAGTATTTT. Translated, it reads CASSTNPGLPRQYF.